Listed below are T cell receptor beta chains from one sample, sequenced in a study of blood T cell repertoires in COVID-19. Measured with immunoSEQ multiplex PCR; TCRdb has only the in-frame clones, and not every one. The table shows 20,000 to 30,000 clones, with 90% to 95% occurring only once. Sequencing was carried out using peripheral blood. Receptor source: a woman between 50 and 59 years old with active COVID-19. Both conserved end residues are part of each CDR3. D genes are given only for firm matches. Size is stated for part of the rows, as once, few or many counts, or as a class when the clone is expanded.

v_call	clone_size	d_call	j_call	cdr3_aa	cdr3_nt
TRBV6-4	NA	TRBD2	TRBJ2-7	CASSLSGSNDEQYF	TGTGCCAGCAGTCTCAGCGGGAGTAACGACGAGCAGTACTTC
TRBV5-6	NA	TRBD1	TRBJ1-4	CASSPWDRGEEKLFF	TGTGCCAGCAGCCCCTGGGACAGAGGGGAGGAAAAACTGTTTTTT
TRBV29-1	NA	TRBD1	TRBJ2-1	CSVAQTGPYNEQFF	TGCAGCGTTGCCCAGACAGGGCCGTACAATGAGCAGTTCTTC
TRBV19	NA	TRBD2	TRBJ2-6	CASSSGLGSGANVLTF	TGTGCCAGTAGTTCGGGACTAGGGTCTGGGGCCAACGTCCTGACTTTC
TRBV28	NA	NA	TRBJ2-3	CASRRKRASTDTQYF	TGTGCCAGCAGGCGCAAGCGCGCTAGCACAGATACGCAGTATTTT
TRBV10-1	once	TRBD1	TRBJ2-1	CASSSGTGAYNEQFF	TGCGCCAGCAGTTCCGGGACAGGGGCCTACAATGAGCAGTTCTTC
TRBV5-1	NA	NA	TRBJ1-1	CASTEGSNTEAFF	TGCGCCAGCACGGAGGGCAGCAACACTGAAGCTTTCTTT
TRBV24-1	NA	TRBD2	TRBJ2-1	CATSDPSGEGFF	TGTGCCACCAGTGACCCTAGCGGGGAGGGGTTCTTC
TRBV28	NA	TRBD2	TRBJ2-7	CASSPSGSIYEQYF	TGTGCCAGCAGCCCCAGCGGGAGCATCTACGAGCAGTACTTC
TRBV28	NA	TRBD2	TRBJ2-5	CASRPLANQETQYF	TGTGCCAGCAGACCACTAGCGAACCAAGAGACCCAGTACTTC
TRBV28	NA	TRBD1	TRBJ2-1	CASTRDSLLFQFF	TGTGCCAGCACCCGGGACAGCTTATTATTCCAGTTCTTC
TRBV3-1/TRBV3-2	NA	NA	TRBJ2-7	CASSQPGDYEQYF	TGTGCCAGCAGCCAACCCGGGGACTACGAGCAGTACTTC
TRBV3-1/TRBV3-2	NA	TRBD1	TRBJ2-3	CASSSSGTGFPDTQYF	TGTGCCAGCAGCAGCTCCGGGACAGGGTTTCCAGATACGCAGTATTTT
TRBV2	NA	TRBD2	TRBJ2-1	CAKGLAGRDEQFF	TGTGCCAAGGGACTAGCGGGAAGGGATGAGCAGTTCTTC
TRBV28	NA	NA	TRBJ2-2	CASRQSTGELFF	TGTGCCAGCAGACAGAGCACCGGGGAGCTGTTTTTT
TRBV5-4	once	TRBD2	TRBJ2-1	CASSEGLADYNEQFF	TGTGCCAGCAGCGAGGGACTAGCGGACTACAATGAGCAGTTCTTC
TRBV28	NA	TRBD1	TRBJ1-2	CASRTTGGKGNYGYTF	TGTGCCAGCAGAACTACAGGGGGAAAGGGAAACTATGGCTACACCTTC
TRBV10-3	NA	TRBD1	TRBJ1-2	CAITGGTGKNYGYTF	TGTGCCATCACGGGGGGGACAGGGAAAAACTATGGCTACACCTTC
TRBV29-1	NA	NA	TRBJ2-1	CSVEAVRYNEQFF	TGCAGCGTTGAAGCGGTTCGGTACAATGAGCAGTTCTTC
TRBV5-1	NA	TRBD1	TRBJ2-7	CASSLDPGQGFEQYF	TGCGCCAGCAGCTTGGATCCCGGACAGGGATTCGAGCAGTACTTC
TRBV19	once	TRBD1	TRBJ1-5	CASSSSGTGKREPQHF	TGTGCCAGTAGTAGCTCCGGGACAGGGAAAAGGGAGCCCCAGCATTTT
TRBV7-2	once	NA	TRBJ2-3	CASSFGAGYYTDTQYF	TGTGCCAGCAGCTTCGGGGCGGGGTACTACACAGATACGCAGTATTTT
TRBV19	NA	TRBD2	TRBJ2-2	CASTRTSGSFIGELFF	TGTGCCAGTACCAGGACTAGCGGGAGTTTTATCGGGGAGCTGTTTTTT
TRBV7-9	NA	TRBD1	TRBJ2-1	CASSLGIGQGADEQFF	TGTGCCAGCAGCTTAGGGATCGGCCAGGGGGCAGATGAGCAGTTCTTC
TRBV2	NA	NA	TRBJ1-6	CASSRTEDVSPLHF	TGTGCCAGCAGCCGGACAGAGGATGTTTCACCCCTCCACTTT
TRBV12-3/TRBV12-4	once	TRBD2	TRBJ2-7	CASRGVNEQYF	TGTGCCAGCCGGGGGGTTAACGAGCAGTACTTC
TRBV12-3/TRBV12-4	NA	NA	TRBJ2-5	CASTEQEGETQYF	TGTGCCAGCACCGAACAGGAAGGAGAGACCCAGTACTTC
TRBV11-2	NA	TRBD1	TRBJ2-5	CASSQQGSQETQYF	TGTGCCAGCAGCCAACAGGGGTCCCAAGAGACCCAGTACTTC
TRBV3-1/TRBV3-2	once	TRBD2	TRBJ2-3	CASTGTSGPTDTQYF	TGTGCCAGCACCGGGACTAGCGGACCCACAGATACGCAGTATTTT
TRBV7-3	NA	NA	TRBJ2-6	CASSLGQSGANVLTF	TGTGCCAGCAGCCTCGGACAATCCGGGGCCAACGTCCTGACTTTC
TRBV10-2	NA	TRBD2	TRBJ2-1	CASNHFAAGGQNEQFF	TGCGCCAGCAATCATTTCGCAGCGGGGGGTCAGAATGAGCAGTTCTTC
TRBV12-5	NA	NA	TRBJ2-5	CASGSGETQYF	TGTGCTAGTGGTTCGGGGGAGACCCAGTACTTC
TRBV14	NA	NA	TRBJ2-1	CASRQRGSGPNNEQFF	TGTGCCAGCAGGCAGAGGGGGTCAGGACCAAACAATGAGCAGTTCTTC
TRBV19	once	NA	TRBJ2-3	CATSGSITDTQYF	TGTGCCACCTCGGGTAGCATCACAGATACGCAGTATTTT
TRBV7-2	once	NA	TRBJ2-7	CASSLDARESSYEQYF	TGTGCCAGCAGCTTAGATGCGCGGGAAAGCTCCTACGAGCAGTACTTC
TRBV5-1	NA	TRBD2	TRBJ2-1	CASRGVGQGGYNEQFF	TGCGCCAGCAGAGGGGTGGGGCAGGGAGGGTATAATGAGCAGTTCTTC
TRBV9	NA	NA	TRBJ2-5	CASSVAGGQGAQYF	TGTGCCAGCAGCGTAGCGGGGGGACAAGGGGCCCAGTACTTC
TRBV6-5	NA	TRBD1	TRBJ2-7	CASSYAGTGGYEQYF	TGTGCCAGCAGTTATGCCGGGACAGGGGGCTACGAGCAGTACTTC
TRBV19	NA	TRBD2	TRBJ2-7	CASSIWSSGEDEQYF	TGTGCCAGTAGTATATGGTCTAGCGGGGAGGACGAGCAGTACTTC
TRBV29-1	NA	NA	TRBJ2-2	CSVVRQGITGELFF	TGCAGCGTTGTAAGGCAGGGGATAACCGGGGAGCTGTTTTTT
TRBV2	NA	NA	TRBJ2-5	CASKSGLGQETQYF	TGTGCCAGCAAATCGGGACTGGGGCAAGAGACCCAGTACTTC
TRBV25-1	NA	NA	TRBJ2-4	CASSEPGGASHIQYF	TGTGCCAGCAGTGAACCTGGGGGGGCTAGCCACATTCAGTACTTC
TRBV5-1	NA	NA	TRBJ2-7	CASRWGTNYEQYF	TGCGCCAGCAGGTGGGGCACCAACTACGAGCAGTACTTC
TRBV5-1	NA	NA	TRBJ1-2	CASSNRDTGGYTF	TGCGCCAGCAGCAACCGGGACACGGGCGGCTACACCTTC
TRBV3-1/TRBV3-2	NA	NA	TRBJ1-6	CASSQVGGNNSPLHF	TGTGCCAGCAGCCAAGTAGGGGGTAACAATTCACCCCTCCACTTT
TRBV6-5	NA	NA	TRBJ1-1	CASSRPQGWSTEAFF	TGTGCCAGCAGTCGACCACAGGGATGGAGCACTGAAGCTTTCTTT
TRBV5-1	NA	NA	TRBJ1-1	CASSSLGNTEAFF	TGCGCCAGCAGTTCTCTCGGGAACACTGAAGCTTTCTTT
TRBV4-1	NA	NA	TRBJ1-6	CASSQTRGTLHF	TGCGCCAGCAGCCAAACACGCGGGACCCTCCACTTT
TRBV5-4	NA	NA	TRBJ1-6	CASSSGPRDNGSPLHF	TGTGCCAGCAGCTCGGGACCGAGGGACAATGGGTCACCCCTCCACTTT
TRBV5-4	NA	NA	TRBJ2-1	CASSLAGKGVNEQFF	TGTGCCAGCAGCTTGGCCGGAAAGGGGGTAAATGAGCAGTTCTTC
TRBV12-3/TRBV12-4	once	NA	TRBJ1-1	CASSLGLTEAFF	TGTGCCAGCAGTTTAGGACTCACTGAAGCTTTCTTT
TRBV7-9	once	TRBD1	TRBJ2-2	CASSRRQGTGGELFF	TGTGCCAGCAGCCGCCGACAGGGCACAGGCGGGGAGCTGTTTTTT
TRBV6-4	NA	NA	TRBJ1-2	CASSNRESGGYTF	TGTGCCAGCAGTAACAGGGAATCCGGTGGCTACACCTTC
TRBV7-3	NA	NA	TRBJ2-2	CASSSPINTGELFF	TGTGCCAGCAGCTCTCCTATAAACACCGGGGAGCTGTTTTTT
TRBV21-1	NA	NA	TRBJ2-5	CASSKTGVWKETQYF	TGTGCCAGCAGCAAGACAGGAGTGTGGAAAGAGACCCAGTACTTC
TRBV7-2	NA	TRBD2	TRBJ2-3	CASSQVGGFITDTQYF	TGTGCCAGCAGCCAGGTGGGGGGGTTCATCACAGATACGCAGTATTTT
TRBV19	NA	NA	TRBJ1-5	CASSLRQNNQPQHF	TGTGCCAGTAGTCTCCGACAGAACAATCAGCCCCAGCATTTT